This T cell receptor beta chain was recovered during a study of early T cells in non-severe SARS-CoV-2 infection. cDNA molecules, individually, were tagged with unique molecular identifiers. From the 5' RACE reads, TCRdb called clonotypes with MiXCR, one entry per CDR3 protein. The data contain some 50,000 distinct CDR3 sequences, roughly 8.7% of them singletons. The germline V gene encodes CDR1 SGHTA and CDR2 FQGNSA. The length of the CDR3 is 15 residues. V lost 2 bases to trimming and J lost 4 bases; unmatched junction nucleotides: 4. J is TRBJ1-5 and V is TRBV7-2; 8 bases are a match to TRBD1. The starting material was whole blood, obtained at baseline. This TCR derives from an adult who was a healthcare worker with PCR-confirmed SARS-CoV-2 infection or an uninfected control (not recorded which). The CDR3 loop is CASSLMQGANQPQHF. CDR3 DNA sequence: TGTGCCAGCAGCTTAATGCAGGGGGCGAATCAGCCCCAGCATTTT.